What follows describes a single T cell receptor beta chain. Its antigen is currently unknown. The entry originates in a study of T and B cells in COVID-19 patients. Turning to the study itself: Critical illness requiring mechanical ventilation or extracorporeal membrane oxygenation affected three fifths of the roughly 20 active-infection patients. General study points: Symptomatic-phase blood samples from mildly ill patients and early samples from severe cases were scarce.

TRB rearrangements were amplified by multiplex PCR with BIOMED2 TRB-A/B primers. TCRdb re-called the multiplex PCR reads with MiXCR, one entry per CDR3 protein. Among about 15,000 distinct CDR3 sequences listed, roughly 29% were seen once. The CDR3 contains 15 residues. The V gene's germline CDR1 is SGHDN and CDR2 FVKESK. V was clipped by 4 bases and J by 2 bases, with 15 bases between them. Blood genomic DNA input for TRB amplification was about 250-500 ng. The source material was blood. The chain has TRBV14 and TRBJ2-7; D is possibly TRBD1 (5 bases). The clonotype comes from a human donor who had recovered from COVID-19. In DNA form, the CDR3 reads TGTGCCAGCAGCCCTCCGTTGGCAGGGACCTACGAGCAGTACTTC. Translating gives CASSPPLAGTYEQYF.